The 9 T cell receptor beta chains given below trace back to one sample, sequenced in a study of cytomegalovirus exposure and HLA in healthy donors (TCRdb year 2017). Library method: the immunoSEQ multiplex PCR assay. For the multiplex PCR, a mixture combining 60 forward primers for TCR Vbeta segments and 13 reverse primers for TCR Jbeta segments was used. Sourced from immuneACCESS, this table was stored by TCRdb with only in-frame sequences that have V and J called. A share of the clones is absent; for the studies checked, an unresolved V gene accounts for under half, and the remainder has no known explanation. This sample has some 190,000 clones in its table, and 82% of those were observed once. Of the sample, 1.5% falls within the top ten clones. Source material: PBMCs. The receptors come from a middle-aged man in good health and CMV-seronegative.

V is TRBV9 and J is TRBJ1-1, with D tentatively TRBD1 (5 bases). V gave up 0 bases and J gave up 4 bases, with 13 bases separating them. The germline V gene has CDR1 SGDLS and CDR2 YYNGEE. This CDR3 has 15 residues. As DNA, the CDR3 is TGTGCCAGCAGCGTAGAAGGGGATTACTCCACTGAAGCTTTCTTT. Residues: CASSVEGDYSTEAFF.

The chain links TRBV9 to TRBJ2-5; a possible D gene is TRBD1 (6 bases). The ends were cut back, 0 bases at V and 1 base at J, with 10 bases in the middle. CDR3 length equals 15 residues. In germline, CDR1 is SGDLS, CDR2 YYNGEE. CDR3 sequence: CASSVDKGGQETQYF. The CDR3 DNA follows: TGTGCCAGCAGCGTAGATAAAGGGGGCCAAGAGACCCAGTACTTC. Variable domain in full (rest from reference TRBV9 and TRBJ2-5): DSGVTQTPKHLITATGQRVTLRCSPRSGDLSVYWYQQSLDQGLQFLIQYYNGEERAKGNILERFSAQQFPDLHSELNLSSLELGDSALYFCASSVDKGGQETQYFGPGTRLLVL.

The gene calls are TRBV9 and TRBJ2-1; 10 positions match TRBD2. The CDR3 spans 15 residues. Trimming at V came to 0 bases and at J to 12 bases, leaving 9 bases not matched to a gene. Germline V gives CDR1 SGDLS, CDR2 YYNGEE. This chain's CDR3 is CASSVASAGGPGQFF. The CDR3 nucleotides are TGTGCCAGCAGCGTAGCTTCAGCGGGGGGGCCTGGGCAGTTCTTC.

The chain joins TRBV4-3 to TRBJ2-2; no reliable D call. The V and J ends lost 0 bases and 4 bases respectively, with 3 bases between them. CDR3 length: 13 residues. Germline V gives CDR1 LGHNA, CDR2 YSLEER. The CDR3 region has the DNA TGCGCCAGCAGCCAAGACTTCACCGGGGAGCTGTTTTTT. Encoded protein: CASSQDFTGELFF.

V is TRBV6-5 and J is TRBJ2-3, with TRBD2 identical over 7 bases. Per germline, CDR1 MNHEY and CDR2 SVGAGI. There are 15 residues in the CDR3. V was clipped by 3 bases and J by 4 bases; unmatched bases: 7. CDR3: CASSYGAGPPDTQYF. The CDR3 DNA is TGTGCCAGCAGTTATGGAGCGGGACCCCCAGATACGCAGTATTTT.

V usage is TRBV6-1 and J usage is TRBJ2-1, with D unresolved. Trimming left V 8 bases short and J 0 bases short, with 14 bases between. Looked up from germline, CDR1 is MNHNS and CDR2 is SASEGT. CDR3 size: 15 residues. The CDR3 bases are TGTGCCAGCCGAGCGCCTTTTAGCTCCTACAATGAGCAGTTCTTC. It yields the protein CASRAPFSSYNEQFF.

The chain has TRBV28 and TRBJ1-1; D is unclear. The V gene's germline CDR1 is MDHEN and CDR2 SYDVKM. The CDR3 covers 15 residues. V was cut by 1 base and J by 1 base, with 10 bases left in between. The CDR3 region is CASSLFWLRNTEAFF. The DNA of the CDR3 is TGTGCCAGCAGTTTATTTTGGCTTCGGAACACTGAAGCTTTCTTT.

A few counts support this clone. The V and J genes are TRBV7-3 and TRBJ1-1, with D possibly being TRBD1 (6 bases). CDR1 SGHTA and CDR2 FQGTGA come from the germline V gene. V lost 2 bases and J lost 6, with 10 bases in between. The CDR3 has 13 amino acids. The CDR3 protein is CASSLVGGAEAFF. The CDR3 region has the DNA TGTGCCAGCAGCTTAGTAGGGGGGGCTGAAGCTTTCTTT.

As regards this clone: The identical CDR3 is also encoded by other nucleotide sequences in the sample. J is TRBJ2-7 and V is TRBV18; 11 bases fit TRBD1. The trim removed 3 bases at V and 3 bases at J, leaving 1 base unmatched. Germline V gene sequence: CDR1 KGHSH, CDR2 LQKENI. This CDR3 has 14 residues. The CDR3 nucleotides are TGTGCCAGCTCACCCGGGACAGGGGGCTACGAGCAGTACTTC. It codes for CASSPGTGGYEQYF.